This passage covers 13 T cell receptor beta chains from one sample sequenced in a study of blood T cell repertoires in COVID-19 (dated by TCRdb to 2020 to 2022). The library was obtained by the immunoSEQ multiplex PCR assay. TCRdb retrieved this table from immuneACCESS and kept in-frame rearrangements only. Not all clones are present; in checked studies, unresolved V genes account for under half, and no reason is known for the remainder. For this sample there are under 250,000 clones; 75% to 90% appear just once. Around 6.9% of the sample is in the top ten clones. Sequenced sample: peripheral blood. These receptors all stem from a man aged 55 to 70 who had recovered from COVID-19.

The CDR3 nucleotides are TGTGCCAGCAGCGCGGGACTAGCGGCAAACAATGAGCAGTTCTTC. Encoded protein: CASSAGLAANNEQFF. This rearrangement joins TRBV6-4 to TRBJ2-1; 11 positions agree with TRBD2. The germline gives CDR1 MRHNA, CDR2 SNTAGT. V lost 6 bases and J lost 5; bases outside the gene matches: 6. The CDR3 spans 15 residues.

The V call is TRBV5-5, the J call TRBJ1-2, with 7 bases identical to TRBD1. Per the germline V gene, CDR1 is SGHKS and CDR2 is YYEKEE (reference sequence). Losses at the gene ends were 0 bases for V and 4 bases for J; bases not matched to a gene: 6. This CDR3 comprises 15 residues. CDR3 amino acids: CASSLDRGRGYGYTF. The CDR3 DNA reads TGTGCCAGCAGCTTGGATAGGGGGCGGGGCTATGGCTACACCTTC.

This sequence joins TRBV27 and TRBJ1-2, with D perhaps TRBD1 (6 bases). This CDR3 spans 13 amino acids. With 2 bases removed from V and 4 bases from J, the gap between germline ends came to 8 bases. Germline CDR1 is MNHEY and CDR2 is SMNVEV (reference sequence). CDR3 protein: CASSLGGSYGYTF. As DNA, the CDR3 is TGTGCCAGCAGTTTAGGGGGCAGCTATGGCTACACCTTC.

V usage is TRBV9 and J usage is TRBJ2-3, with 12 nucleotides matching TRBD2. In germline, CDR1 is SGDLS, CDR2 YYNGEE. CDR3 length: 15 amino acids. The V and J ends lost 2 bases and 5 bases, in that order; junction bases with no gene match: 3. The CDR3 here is CASSVLAGGRDTQYF. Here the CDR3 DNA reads TGTGCCAGCAGCGTCCTAGCGGGGGGGCGAGATACGCAGTATTTT.

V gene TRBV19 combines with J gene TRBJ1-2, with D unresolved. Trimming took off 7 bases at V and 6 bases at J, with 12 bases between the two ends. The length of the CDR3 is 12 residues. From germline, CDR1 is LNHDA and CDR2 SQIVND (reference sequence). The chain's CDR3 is CASMRREDGYTF. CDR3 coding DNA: TGTGCCAGTATGAGAAGGGAGGATGGCTACACCTTC.

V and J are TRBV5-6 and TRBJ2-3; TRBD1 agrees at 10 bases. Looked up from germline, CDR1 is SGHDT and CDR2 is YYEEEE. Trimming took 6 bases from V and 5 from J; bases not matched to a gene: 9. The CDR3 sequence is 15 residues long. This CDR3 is CASTRPGQGRDTQYF. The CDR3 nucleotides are TGTGCCAGCACCAGACCGGGACAGGGGAGAGATACGCAGTATTTT.

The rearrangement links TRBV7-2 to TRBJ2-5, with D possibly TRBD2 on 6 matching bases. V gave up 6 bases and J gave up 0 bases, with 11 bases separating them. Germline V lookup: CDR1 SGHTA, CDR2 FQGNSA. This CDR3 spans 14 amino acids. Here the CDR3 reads CASSTGSYQETQYF. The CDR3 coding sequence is TGTGCCAGCAGTACCGGGAGTTACCAAGAGACCCAGTACTTC.

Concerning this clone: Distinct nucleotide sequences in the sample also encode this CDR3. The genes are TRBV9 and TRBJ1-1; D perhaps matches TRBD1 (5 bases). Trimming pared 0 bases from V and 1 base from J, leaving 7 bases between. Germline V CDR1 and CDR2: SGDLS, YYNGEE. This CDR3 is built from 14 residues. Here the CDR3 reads CASSVGGENTEAFF. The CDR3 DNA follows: TGTGCCAGCAGCGTAGGGGGCGAGAACACTGAAGCTTTCTTT. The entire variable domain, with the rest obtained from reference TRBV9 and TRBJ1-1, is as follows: DSGVTQTPKHLITATGQRVTLRCSPRSGDLSVYWYQQSLDQGLQFLIQYYNGEERAKGNILERFSAQQFPDLHSELNLSSLELGDSALYFCASSVGGENTEAFFGQGTRLTVV.

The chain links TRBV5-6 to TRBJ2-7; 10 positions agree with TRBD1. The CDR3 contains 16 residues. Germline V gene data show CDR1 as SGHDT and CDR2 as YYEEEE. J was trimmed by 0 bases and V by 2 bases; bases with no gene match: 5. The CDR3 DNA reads TGTGCCAGCAGCTTACCGGGACAGGGGTCCTCCTACGAGCAGTACTTC. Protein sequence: CASSLPGQGSSYEQYF.

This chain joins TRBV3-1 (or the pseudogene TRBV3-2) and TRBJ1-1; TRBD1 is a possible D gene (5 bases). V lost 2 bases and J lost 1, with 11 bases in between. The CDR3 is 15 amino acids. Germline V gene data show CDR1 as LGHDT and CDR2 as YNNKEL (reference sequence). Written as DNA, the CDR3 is TGTGCCAGCAGCCAATCATGGGGCGCGAACACTGAAGCTTTCTTT. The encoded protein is CASSQSWGANTEAFF.

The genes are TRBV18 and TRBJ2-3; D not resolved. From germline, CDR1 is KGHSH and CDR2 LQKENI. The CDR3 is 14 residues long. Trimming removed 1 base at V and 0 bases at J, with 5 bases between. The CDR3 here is CASSPLQSTDTQYF. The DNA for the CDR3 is TGTGCCAGCTCACCACTACAGAGCACAGATACGCAGTATTTT.

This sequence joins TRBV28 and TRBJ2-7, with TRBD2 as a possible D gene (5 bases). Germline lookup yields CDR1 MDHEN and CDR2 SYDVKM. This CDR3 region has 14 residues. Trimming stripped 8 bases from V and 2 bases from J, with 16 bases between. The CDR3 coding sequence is TGTGCCAGCTCCCCAGGCGGGCTCCCCTACGAGCAGTACTTC. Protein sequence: CASSPGGLPYEQYF.

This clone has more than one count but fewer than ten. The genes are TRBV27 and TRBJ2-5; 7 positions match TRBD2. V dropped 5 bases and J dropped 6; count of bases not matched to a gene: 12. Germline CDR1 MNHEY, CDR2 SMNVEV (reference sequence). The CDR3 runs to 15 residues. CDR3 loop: CASSRAGDVGKTQYF. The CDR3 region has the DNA TGTGCCAGCAGTCGGGCGGGGGATGTCGGGAAGACCCAGTACTTC.